The clone carrying this T cell receptor beta chain appeared a single time. Its antigen is unidentified. This specimen comes from a study of T cell responses to AZD1222 COVID-19 vaccine. Study-wide results and caveats: There were mostly white British donors and more females than males, and clonal diversity was possibly underestimated. The study sampled repertoires only after the peak T cell response. A reported finding is that nearly half of spike-specific TCRs target unmutated variant regions.

The CDR3 contains 14 residues. Trimming shortened V by 6 bases and J by 0 bases, and 14 bases separated the two germline ends. Germline CDR1 and CDR2: DFQATT and SNEGSKA (reference sequence). Profiling relied on immunoSEQ multiplex PCR, and the TCRdb table lists in-frame clones only, not all of them. This sample has 90,000 to 120,000 clones; around 93% occur once, and the top ten carry about 8.1%. The V gene is TRBV20-1, the J gene TRBJ1-2; possibly TRBD1 for D (6 bases). The TCR sequence derives from an adult who received the AZD1222 COVID-19 vaccine. This specimen consisted of peripheral blood, obtained 28 days after the second AZD1222 dose. The CDR3 DNA reads as TGCAGTGCAAGTCAGGGGAGAGCTAACTATGGCTACACCTTC. It codes for CSASQGRANYGYTF.